Presented here are 20 T cell receptor beta chains from one specimen sequenced in a study of T-cell reconstitution after alpha-beta-depleted transplantation in children. Unique molecular identifiers were used in preparing the TCRbeta library. Each CDR3 protein gets one entry after TCRdb re-called the PCR reads with MiXCR. The sample consists of about 24,000 distinct CDR3 sequences, approximately 10% of them appearing once. This sample comprised PBMCs from the stem cell graft donor, obtained from the stem cell graft. The receptors were sampled from a human donor who donated a stem cell graft to a child with chronic granulomatous disease.

This clonotype was detected many times. The chain is built from TRBV5-1 and TRBJ1-1; D is uncertain. The germline V and J ends were trimmed by 4 bases and 7 bases, with 14 bases remaining between them. The CDR3 length is 13 residues. Germline V lookup: CDR1 SGHRS, CDR2 YFSETQ. As DNA, the CDR3 is TGCGCCAGCAGCCCCCTCAACAGCGTTGAAGCTTTCTTT. Translating it yields CASSPLNSVEAFF.

In its sample, this clonotype was seen many times. The chain links TRBV7-9 to TRBJ2-7, with D perhaps being TRBD1 or TRBD2 (5 bases each). Germline lookup yields CDR1 SEHNR and CDR2 FQNEAQ (reference sequence). Trimming cost V 2 bases and J 0 bases, with 11 bases left between them. The CDR3 spans 15 residues. The CDR3 coding sequence is TGTGCCAGCAGCTTATTACCCGGGACCTCCTACGAGCAGTACTTC. This gives the protein CASSLLPGTSYEQYF. Filled out from reference TRBV7-9 and TRBJ2-7, the complete variable domain reads DTGVSQNPRHKITKRGQNVTFRCDPISEHNRLYWYRQTLGQGPEFLTYFQNEAQLEKSRLLSDRFSAERPKGSFSTLEIQRTEQGDSAMYLCASSLLPGTSYEQYFGPGTRLTVT.

This clonotype was found many times. V and J are TRBV9 and TRBJ1-2; D call uncertain. The germline V gene encodes CDR1 SGDLS and CDR2 YYNGEE. The CDR3 contains 11 residues. The germline V and J ends were trimmed by 4 bases and 6 bases, with 7 bases remaining between them. The CDR3 here is CASSSRDGYTF. The CDR3, as DNA: TGTGCCAGCAGCTCGCGAGATGGCTACACCTTC.

This clonotype was seen at least ten times. The J gene is TRBJ1-2, the V gene TRBV20-1; D call uncertain. Germline loops: CDR1 DFQATT, CDR2 SNEGSKA (reference sequence). V was clipped by 3 bases and J by 6 bases, with 17 bases between them. The CDR3 is 14 residues long. CDR3 DNA sequence: TGCAGTGCTAGCCCCGGTGAAGTTTCCGATGGCTACACCTTC. It specifies CSASPGEVSDGYTF.

In its sample, this clonotype was seen many times. The chain recombines TRBV5-1 with TRBJ2-1; D perhaps matches TRBD2 (6 bases). CDR3 length: 16 residues. Deletions cut 4 bases from V and 7 bases from J, with 21 bases between. Germline values: CDR1 SGHRS, CDR2 YFSETQ. CDR3 residues: CASSLPWIGGGNEQFF. In DNA, the CDR3 is TGCGCCAGCAGCCTGCCGTGGATTGGGGGAGGTAATGAGCAGTTCTTC. The complete variable domain, with remaining parts taken from reference TRBV5-1 and TRBJ2-1, reads KAGVTQTPRYLIKTRGQQVTLSCSPISGHRSVSWYQQTPGQGLQFLFEYFSETQRNKGNFPGRFSGRQFSNSRSEMNVSTLELGDSALYLCASSLPWIGGGNEQFFGPGTRLTVL.

This clonotype was seen many times. The chain carries TRBV6-5 and TRBJ2-7; 8 bases are a match to TRBD1. V lost 4 bases to trimming and J lost 2 bases; unmatched junction nucleotides: 4. The germline CDR1 and CDR2 sequences are MNHEY and SVGAGI. The CDR3 extends over 14 amino acids. The CDR3 nucleotides are TGTGCCAGCAGTTCTTGGACAGGGACCTACGAGCAGTACTTC. Encoded protein: CASSSWTGTYEQYF.

CDR3 sequence: CSASPRTGNYNEQFF. As DNA, the CDR3 is TGCAGTGCTAGTCCTCGGACAGGGAATTACAATGAGCAGTTCTTC. This chain uses TRBV20-1 with TRBJ2-1, with 8 bases identical to TRBD1. This CDR3 has 15 amino acids. The ends lost 3 bases at V and 4 bases at J; junction bases unmatched: 8. CDR1 is DFQATT, CDR2 SNEGSKA, per germline (reference sequence).

This clonotype was seen ten or more times. This sequence joins TRBV20-1 and TRBJ1-1, with D perhaps TRBD1 (5 bases). The ends were cut back, 6 bases at V and 5 bases at J, with 13 bases in the middle. Per germline, CDR1 DFQATT and CDR2 SNEGSKA (reference sequence). The CDR3 is made up of 12 amino acids. The CDR3 region has the DNA TGCAGTGCCCCTTCGGAGGGGACTGAAGCTTTCTTT. Protein product: CSAPSEGTEAFF.

The genes are TRBV6-5 and TRBJ2-2; no clear D gene. This CDR3 is built from 12 residues. Germline V gene sequence: CDR1 MNHEY, CDR2 SVGAGI. V lost 4 bases to trimming and J lost 7 bases, with 7 bases between them. CDR3 in DNA: TGTGCCAGCAGTTTTCCAGGCGGGGAGCTGTTTTTT. As protein: CASSFPGGELFF.

This clonotype was seen ten or more times. The chain is built from TRBV15 and TRBJ2-3; D may correspond to TRBD1 or TRBD2 (5 bases each). V lost 0 bases and J 3 bases, leaving 25 bases between the germline ends. Germline V CDR1 and CDR2: LNHNV, YYDKDF (reference sequence). CDR3 size: 20 residues. The CDR3 nucleotides read TGTGCCACCAGCAGAGATTTATGGGCATGGGACCTCGCCGGTACAGATACGCAGTATTTT. Translated, it gives CATSRDLWAWDLAGTDTQYF.

This clonotype occurred many times. V usage is TRBV9 and J usage is TRBJ1-3, with TRBD1 matching 9 bases. Germline CDR1 and CDR2: SGDLS and YYNGEE. V lost 0 bases, J lost 1 base, and 8 bases stayed unmatched. CDR3 length: 18 residues. In nucleotides, the CDR3 is TGTGCCAGCAGCGTAGCTGACAGGGGGTGGGAATCTGGAAACACCATATATTTT. Amino acid sequence: CASSVADRGWESGNTIYF.

This clonotype appeared many times. The chain employs TRBV6-2 or TRBV6-3 and TRBJ2-2; 7 bases are shared with TRBD1. The CDR3 loop spans 17 amino acids. The V segment lost 3 bases and the J segment 1 base; nucleotides outside the gene matches: 8. CDR1 is MNHEY and CDR2 is SVGEGT in the germline V gene. CDR3 bases: TGTGCCAGCAGTTATTCGGTGGGACAGCAGAACACCGGGGAGCTGTTTTTT. Amino acid sequence: CASSYSVGQQNTGELFF.

This clonotype was found many times. The chain combines TRBV3-1 with TRBJ2-2; 8 bases match TRBD1. This CDR3 has 15 amino acids. V gave up 4 bases and J gave up 4 bases; unmatched junction bases: 5. From germline, CDR1 is LGHDT and CDR2 YNNKEL (reference sequence). CDR3 sequence: CASSLRQGSTGELFF. DNA of the CDR3: TGTGCCAGCAGCCTTAGACAGGGGAGCACCGGGGAGCTGTTTTTT.

This clonotype showed up many times. The rearrangement links TRBV25-1 to TRBJ1-1; 7 positions agree with TRBD1. The ends lost 7 bases at V and 7 bases at J; junction bases unmatched: 3. Looked up from germline, CDR1 is MGHDK and CDR2 is SYGVNS. This CDR3 contains 11 residues. This chain's CDR3 is CASNTGVEAFF. The CDR3 nucleotides are TGTGCCAGCAATACAGGGGTTGAAGCTTTCTTT.

This clonotype was counted at least ten times. This chain links TRBV5-1 with TRBJ2-1; D may correspond to TRBD1 or TRBD2 (5 bases each). V lost 3 bases to trimming and J lost 0 bases, with 22 bases between them. The CDR3 is 19 amino acids. Per the germline V gene, CDR1 is SGHRS and CDR2 is YFSETQ. The CDR3 sequence is CASSYGLITGPSSYNEQFF. CDR3 bases: TGCGCCAGCAGCTATGGACTGATTACAGGTCCTAGCTCCTACAATGAGCAGTTCTTC.

The table lists this clonotype with many counts. This rearrangement joins TRBV28 to TRBJ2-7; no clear D. Deletions cut 3 bases from V and 2 bases from J, with 17 bases between. The germline CDR1 and CDR2 sequences are MDHEN and SYDVKM. The CDR3 extends over 16 amino acids. The CDR3, as DNA: TGTGCCAGCAGTTTTGAAACCAAAAATTCCGCCTACGAGCAGTACTTC. Its protein product is CASSFETKNSAYEQYF.

Many counts were recorded for this clonotype. V gene TRBV7-2 combines with J gene TRBJ2-1; 7 nucleotides line up with TRBD2. CDR3 length: 17 amino acids. Germline V CDR1 and CDR2: SGHTA, FQGNSA. Trimming at V came to 2 bases and at J to 2 bases, leaving 9 bases not matched to a gene. CDR3 in amino acids: CASSLWGGSSPYNEQFF. DNA of the CDR3: TGTGCCAGCAGCTTATGGGGCGGGAGCTCCCCCTACAATGAGCAGTTCTTC. The full variable domain, in which reference TRBV7-2 and TRBJ2-1 provide the parts outside the CDR3, is GAGVSQSPSNKVTEKGKDVELRCDPISGHTALYWYRQSLGQGLEFLIYFQGNSAPDKSGLPSDRFSAERTGGSVSTLTIQRTQQEDSAVYLCASSLWGGSSPYNEQFFGPGTRLTVL.

Many counts were recorded for this clonotype. The gene calls are TRBV9 and TRBJ1-6; 8 bases are shared with TRBD1. Trimming removed 3 bases from V and 9 bases from J; junction bases left unmatched: 8. The germline V gene encodes CDR1 SGDLS and CDR2 YYNGEE. The length of the CDR3 is 15 residues. The DNA for the CDR3 is TGTGCCAGCAGCGCGCGTCGGACAGGGCCTTCACCCCTCCACTTT. As protein: CASSARRTGPSPLHF.

This clonotype occurred many times. This chain joins TRBV29-1 and TRBJ2-7; tentative D call: TRBD2 (5 bases). Per the germline V gene, CDR1 is SQVTM and CDR2 is ANQGSEA. The CDR3 is 12 residues long. Trimming stripped 5 bases from V and 6 bases from J, with 14 bases between. The CDR3 DNA reads as TGCAGCGTTAGTTCAGCCCGGGGCGAGCAGTACTTC. This gives the protein CSVSSARGEQYF.

This clonotype was seen repeatedly, ten times or more. This chain links TRBV9 with TRBJ2-3; either TRBD1 or TRBD2 may supply D (6 bases each). Germline V CDR1 and CDR2: SGDLS, YYNGEE. Deletions cut 0 bases from V and 3 bases from J, with 20 bases between. The CDR3 totals 18 residues. CDR3 sequence: CASSVGGGRHLRTDTQYF. Written as DNA, the CDR3 is TGTGCCAGCAGCGTAGGAGGGGGGAGACACCTACGGACAGATACGCAGTATTTT. The variable domain in full, completed from reference TRBV9 and TRBJ2-3, reads DSGVTQTPKHLITATGQRVTLRCSPRSGDLSVYWYQQSLDQGLQFLIQYYNGEERAKGNILERFSAQQFPDLHSELNLSSLELGDSALYFCASSVGGGRHLRTDTQYFGPGTRLTVL.